The T cell receptor (beta chain) under discussion was sequenced for a study of shared clonotypes between healthy human individuals. Of note for this clone: No antigen is known for it.

Here immunoSEQ multiplex PCR was the method, and the copy in TCRdb shows in-frame clones only, minus some. The sample shows about 320,000 clones, around 87% of them seen only once. The ends lost 0 bases at V and 1 base at J; junction bases unmatched: 7. Per the germline V gene, CDR1 is SGHRS and CDR2 is YFSETQ. The CDR3 loop spans 17 amino acids. General study findings and limits: Across a handful of donors, naive CD4 shared around 5.4%, naive CD8 over 3%, memory CD4 roughly 2.3%, memory CD8 over 0.3%. There were few donors, and this limited the genetic and exposure-history diversity represented.

The sequencing sample was made of memory CD8+ T cells sorted from blood. The subset was: CD45RO+ cells pooled with CCR7-negative TemRA cells. The clonotype originates from a man between 18 and 29 years old in good health. The chain uses TRBV5-1 and TRBJ2-1; 7 nucleotides match TRBD1. The CDR3 spells CASSLADRQGSYNEQFF. The CDR3 bases are TGCGCCAGCAGCTTGGCCGATCGACAGGGTTCCTACAATGAGCAGTTCTTC.